This T cell receptor (beta chain) was recorded in a study of human T cells and chemical hapten exposure. Study context: There were weekly diphenylcyclopropenone doses to the scalp for patients throughout the roughly 24-week study.

This clonotype was observed a few times. Trimming left V 7 bases short and J 1 base short, with 11 bases between. Germline V gene data show CDR1 as SNHLY and CDR2 as FYNNEI. The CDR3 loop spans 13 amino acids. TCRdb called the RACE reads again in MiXCR, with one record for every CDR3 protein. The table has more than 150,000 distinct CDR3 sequences, roughly a quarter seen once. Time point defined: patch test 3, about 24 weeks after DPC sensitization. Stated treatment: therapeutic diphenylcyclopropenone sensitization with weekly scalp DPC. The genes are TRBV2 and TRBJ2-7; unclear D gene. This specimen consisted of whole blood, obtained in connection with sensitization to the hapten diphenylcyclopropenone (DPC). The TCR was taken from a woman in her thirties or forties with alopecia areata. Some clones in this sample may be carry-over from other donors' samples. DNA for the CDR3: TGTGCCAGCAATCCCGGGCCTTCCTACGAGCAGTACTTC. This gives the protein CASNPGPSYEQYF.